The next 3 T cell receptor beta chains were all read from a single sample in a study of OX40 agonist ivuxolimab in advanced cancers. Libraries were constructed by the immunoSEQ multiplex PCR assay. In its TCRdb copy, this immuneACCESS table keeps in-frame sequences only and misses some clones. Where compared with another copy, unresolved V genes explain less than half of these, and the others have no known cause. The sample table holds over 50,000 clones, of which approximately 81% were seen once. The ten biggest clones cover roughly 0.47% of the sample. The sample was CD4+ or CD8+ T cells sorted from blood, taken in a trial of the OX40 agonist ivuxolimab. The origin of the receptors is an adult with an advanced solid tumor such as melanoma, head and neck, liver or kidney cancer.

This chain connects TRBV10-3 to TRBJ2-2, with 9 bases fitting TRBD2. CDR1 is ENHRY and CDR2 is SYGVKD in the germline V gene. V dropped 8 bases and J dropped 0; count of bases not matched to a gene: 10. This CDR3 spans 17 amino acids. The CDR3 region is CAIGSGGGIANTGELFF. DNA of the CDR3: TGTGCCATCGGTAGCGGGGGTGGGATAGCGAACACCGGGGAGCTGTTTTTT.

The chain recombines TRBV6-1 with TRBJ2-7; D gene unclear. Trimming removed 7 bases from V and 2 bases from J, with 12 bases in between. Germline loops: CDR1 MNHNS, CDR2 SASEGT. This CDR3 has 13 amino acids. The CDR3 spells CASKWKSAYEQYF. The DNA for the CDR3 is TGTGCCAGCAAGTGGAAGTCAGCCTACGAGCAGTACTTC.

This clone appeared a few times. The chain has TRBV20-1 and TRBJ2-3; D is uncertain. The CDR3 covers 11 residues. Germline V gives CDR1 DFQATT, CDR2 SNEGSKA (reference sequence). CDR3 in DNA: TGCAGCTTAGCCGGGCGGGATACGCAGTATTTT. This encodes CSLAGRDTQYF.